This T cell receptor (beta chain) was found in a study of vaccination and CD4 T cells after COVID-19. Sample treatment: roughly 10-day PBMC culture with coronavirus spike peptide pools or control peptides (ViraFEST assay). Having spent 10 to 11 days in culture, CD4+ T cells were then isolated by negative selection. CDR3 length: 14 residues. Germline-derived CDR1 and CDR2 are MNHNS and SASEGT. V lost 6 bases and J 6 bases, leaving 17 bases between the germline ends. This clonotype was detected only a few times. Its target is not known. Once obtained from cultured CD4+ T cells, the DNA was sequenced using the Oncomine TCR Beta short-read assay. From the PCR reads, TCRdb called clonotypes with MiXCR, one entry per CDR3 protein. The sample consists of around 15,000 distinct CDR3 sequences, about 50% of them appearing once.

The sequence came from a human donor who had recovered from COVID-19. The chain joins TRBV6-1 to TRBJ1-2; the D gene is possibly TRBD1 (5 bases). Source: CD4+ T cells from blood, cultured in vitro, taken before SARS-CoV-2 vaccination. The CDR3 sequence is CASSQGPGEHGYTF. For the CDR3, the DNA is TGTGCCAGCAGCCAAGGACCGGGGGAACATGGCTACACCTTC.